The clone carrying this T cell receptor beta chain occurred many times. Its antigen is unidentified. This record belongs to a study of human T cells and chemical hapten exposure. Looking at the study overall: Variation in per-sample TCR yields came mainly from small pooled library volume differences.

This CDR3 has 16 residues. In germline, CDR1 is LGHDT, CDR2 YNNKEL (reference sequence). Trimming removed 4 bases from V and 6 bases from J; junction bases left unmatched: 11. Time point in this sample: patch test 1, 2 weeks after DPC sensitization. The treatment was: therapeutic diphenylcyclopropenone sensitization with weekly scalp DPC. Unfractionated whole blood yielded the extracted total RNA. Study-wide points: The donors suffered from alopecia, so their immune response may not match that of healthy people.

TCRdb used MiXCR to reprocess the RACE reads, holding one entry per CDR3 protein. The table includes some 380,000 distinct CDR3 sequences, more than 4.5% detected once. The specimen was whole blood, collected in connection with sensitization to the hapten diphenylcyclopropenone (DPC). The chain carries TRBV3-1 and TRBJ1-2, with 10 bases aligning to TRBD1. This TCR was sampled from a woman between 45 and 60 years old with alopecia areata. Some clones in this sample may be carry-over from other donors' samples. The CDR3 nucleotides are TGTGCCAGCAGCCCCACCGGGACAGGGGCTTTGGATGGCTACACCTTC. As protein: CASSPTGTGALDGYTF.